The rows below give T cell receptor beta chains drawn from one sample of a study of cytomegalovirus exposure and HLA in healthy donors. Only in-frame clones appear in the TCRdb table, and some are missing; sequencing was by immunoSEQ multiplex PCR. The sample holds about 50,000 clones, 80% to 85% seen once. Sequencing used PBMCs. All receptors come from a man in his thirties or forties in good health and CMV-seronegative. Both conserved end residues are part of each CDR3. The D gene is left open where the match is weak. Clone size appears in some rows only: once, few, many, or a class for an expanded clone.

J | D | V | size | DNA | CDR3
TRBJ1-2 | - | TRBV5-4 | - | TGTGCCAGCAACCGTGGGGGGGCCCGCCTAGTAGCTAACTATGGCTACACCTTC | CASNRGGARLVANYGYTF
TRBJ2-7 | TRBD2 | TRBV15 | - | TGTGCCACCAGCATCGGACTAGCGGGGGGATTCGAGCAGTACTTC | CATSIGLAGGFEQYF
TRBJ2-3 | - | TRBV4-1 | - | TGCGCCAGCAGCCTAACAGAGACCAAAGATACGCAGTATTTT | CASSLTETKDTQYF
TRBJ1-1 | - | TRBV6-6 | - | TGTGCCAGCAGTACCGAACAGGGCACTGAAGCTTTCTTT | CASSTEQGTEAFF
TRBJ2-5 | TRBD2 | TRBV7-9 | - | TGTGCCAGCAGCTTCGGGACTAGCAGGGAGACCCAGTACTTC | CASSFGTSRETQYF
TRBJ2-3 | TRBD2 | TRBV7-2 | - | TGTGCCAGCACCCTTCAGCGGGGTTCCCCAGATACGCAGTATTTT | CASTLQRGSPDTQYF
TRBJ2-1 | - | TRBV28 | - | TGTGCCAGCAGTTCAACAGTTAACAATGAGCAGTTCTTC | CASSSTVNNEQFF
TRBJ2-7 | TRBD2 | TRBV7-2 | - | TGTGCCAGCAGCTTTCTCCCTAGCGGGGAATACGAGCAGTACTTC | CASSFLPSGEYEQYF
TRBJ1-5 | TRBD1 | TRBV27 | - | TGTGCCAGCAGTTCGATGGACAGGGGGCTTGGGAATCAGCCCCAGCATTTT | CASSSMDRGLGNQPQHF
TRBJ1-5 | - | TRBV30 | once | TGTGCCTGGAACCTACAGGGCGTTCGCCAGCCCCAGCATTTT | CAWNLQGVRQPQHF
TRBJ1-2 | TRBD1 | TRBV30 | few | TGTGCCTGTATGAGGGGGCAGGGTGGCTACACCTTC | CACMRGQGGYTF
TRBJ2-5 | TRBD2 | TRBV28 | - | TGTGCCAGCACCTTGGGGGGGACGGGGGGTCAAGAGACCCAGTACTTC | CASTLGGTGGQETQYF
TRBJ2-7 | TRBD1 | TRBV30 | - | TGTGCCTGGAAATTCAGGGGGCAGGTTGACTACGAGCAGTACTTC | CAWKFRGQVDYEQYF
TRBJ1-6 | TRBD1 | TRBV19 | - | TGTGCCAGTAGGGGGGGACAGCTGCGGTCACCCCTCCACTTT | CASRGGQLRSPLHF
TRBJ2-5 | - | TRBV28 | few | TGTGCCAGCAGTTTACTGAGGGACATCAGGACCCAGTACTTC | CASSLLRDIRTQYF
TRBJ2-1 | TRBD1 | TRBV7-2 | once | TGTGCCAGCAGGTCCCAGGGGGCCCTGACCGGGAATGAGCAGTTCTTC | CASRSQGALTGNEQFF